This T cell receptor beta chain was recovered during a study of control samples from healthy donors and cancer patients. Germline lookup yields CDR1 SGHTA and CDR2 FQGNSA. CDR3 length: 14 residues. Produced via immunoSEQ multiplex PCR; TCRdb's table is partial and in-frame only. The sample yields 100,000 to 150,000 clones, 85% to 95% seen once. Remarks on this clone: At one end, the junction sequence differs from germline, possibly due to a read error.

The sample taken for sequencing was PBMCs. The J gene is TRBJ2-4, the V gene TRBV7-2; 10 nucleotides line up with TRBD2. The TCR comes from a man older than 75 with head and neck cancer. CDR3 protein: CASRLAGGGNIQYF. The CDR3 region has the DNA TGTGCCAGCAGGTTAGCGGGAGGAGGCAACATTCAGTACTTC.